One sample yielded the 12 T cell receptor beta chains listed below, sequenced in a study of technical replicates of blood from four donors. Sequencing used immunoSEQ multiplex PCR; TCRdb keeps in-frame clones, though not all of them. The sample lists about 70,000 clones; roughly 94% were seen once. The sequencing sample was made of T cells isolated from PBMCs. These receptor sequences come from a human donor in good health.

The rearrangement joins TRBV5-4 to TRBJ2-7; TRBD1 might be the D (5 bases). From germline, CDR1 is SGHNT and CDR2 YYREEE (reference sequence). The CDR3 has 13 amino acids. The V end lost 1 base, the J end lost 2 bases, and 7 bases lay between the germline ends. CDR3 protein: CASSLSQAYEQYF. CDR3 coding DNA: TGTGCCAGCAGCTTGTCACAGGCCTACGAGCAGTACTTC.

This chain links TRBV5-6 with TRBJ2-6; D not resolved. Germline V gene lookup returns CDR1 SGHDT and CDR2 YYEEEE. The V end lost 4 bases, the J end lost 1 base, and 9 bases lay between the germline ends. This CDR3 region has 15 residues. The CDR3 here is CASSPDWSGANVLTF. As DNA, the CDR3 is TGTGCCAGCAGCCCCGACTGGTCTGGGGCCAACGTCCTGACTTTC.

This clone was observed at least ten times. The rearrangement joins TRBV6-4 to TRBJ2-1; 7 bases are a match to TRBD2. The trim removed 5 bases at V and 3 bases at J, leaving 7 bases unmatched. The CDR3 spans 15 residues. The germline CDR1 and CDR2 sequences are MRHNA and SNTAGT. CDR3 region: CASSTRSGDYNEQFF. CDR3 bases: TGTGCCAGCAGTACCCGCAGCGGGGACTACAATGAGCAGTTCTTC.

J is TRBJ1-1 and V is TRBV27; D remains unclear. Trimming pared 5 bases from V and 0 bases from J, leaving 4 bases between. Germline V gene sequence: CDR1 MNHEY, CDR2 SMNVEV (reference sequence). The CDR3 is 12 amino acids. CDR3 loop: CASSHMNTEAFF. In nucleotides, the CDR3 is TGTGCCAGCAGTCACATGAACACTGAAGCTTTCTTT.

The rearrangement joins TRBV5-6 to TRBJ1-5; no clear D gene. CDR1 is SGHDT, CDR2 YYEEEE, per germline. This CDR3 has 14 amino acids. V lost 3 bases and J lost 2, with 9 bases in between. CDR3 sequence reads: CASSSLLGNQPQHF. CDR3 nucleotides: TGTGCCAGCAGCTCCCTTTTAGGCAATCAGCCCCAGCATTTT.

The V and J genes are TRBV10-2 and TRBJ2-5, with D possibly matching TRBD1 (5 bases). The V end lost 8 bases, the J end lost 4 bases, and 14 bases lay between the germline ends. This CDR3 has 13 residues. Germline lookup yields CDR1 WSHSY and CDR2 SAAADI. This CDR3 is CASGNRGSETQYF. DNA of the CDR3: TGCGCCAGCGGGAATAGGGGATCAGAGACCCAGTACTTC.

The chain links TRBV5-1 to TRBJ1-1; D might be TRBD1 (5 bases). This CDR3 contains 15 residues. The V and J ends lost 0 bases and 6 bases respectively, with 15 bases between them. Germline CDR1 SGHRS, CDR2 YFSETQ. CDR3 region: CASSLAAGSNPEAFF. CDR3 sequence (DNA): TGCGCCAGCAGCTTGGCGGCAGGGTCGAATCCTGAAGCTTTCTTT.

This chain links TRBV9 with TRBJ1-2; D perhaps matches TRBD1 (5 bases). V was trimmed by 3 bases and J by 4 bases, leaving 13 bases between them. This CDR3 is 14 amino acids long. The germline V gene encodes CDR1 SGDLS and CDR2 YYNGEE. The CDR3 protein is CASSASEGIYGYTF. The CDR3 DNA reads TGTGCCAGCAGCGCTTCGGAGGGGATCTATGGCTACACCTTC.

This chain joins TRBV6-1 and TRBJ1-1; weak D call: TRBD1 (5 bases). The CDR3 is 15 amino acids. V was pared by 3 bases and J by 0 bases, with 11 bases between. The germline V gene has CDR1 MNHNS and CDR2 SASEGT. CDR3 residues: CASSDLQGMNTEAFF. CDR3 DNA sequence: TGTGCCAGCAGTGACCTCCAGGGAATGAACACTGAAGCTTTCTTT.

The V call is TRBV10-2, the J call TRBJ1-6, with 8 bases aligning to TRBD1. V dropped 8 bases and J dropped 6; count of bases not matched to a gene: 3. The CDR3 runs to 13 residues. The germline gives CDR1 WSHSY, CDR2 SAAADI. The chain's CDR3 is CASGTGLNSPLHF. The CDR3 nucleotides are TGCGCCAGCGGGACAGGCCTTAATTCACCCCTCCACTTT.

This rearrangement joins TRBV7-6 to TRBJ2-1; D is perhaps TRBD2 (5 bases). V lost 1 base and J 7 bases, leaving 17 bases between the germline ends. Germline CDR1 SGHVS, CDR2 FNYEAQ. The CDR3 consists of 16 residues. DNA for the CDR3: TGTGCCAGCAGCTTAGAGAACGCAGGATGGACTAATGAGCAGTTCTTC. It translates to CASSLENAGWTNEQFF.

This chain connects TRBV28 to TRBJ1-4; no firm D call. This CDR3 has 10 residues. The germline V and J ends were trimmed by 8 bases and 10 bases, with 8 bases remaining between them. Germline V CDR1 and CDR2: MDHEN, SYDVKM. Written as DNA, the CDR3 is TGTGCCAGCCTCGCGGGAAAACTGTTTTTT. It encodes CASLAGKLFF.